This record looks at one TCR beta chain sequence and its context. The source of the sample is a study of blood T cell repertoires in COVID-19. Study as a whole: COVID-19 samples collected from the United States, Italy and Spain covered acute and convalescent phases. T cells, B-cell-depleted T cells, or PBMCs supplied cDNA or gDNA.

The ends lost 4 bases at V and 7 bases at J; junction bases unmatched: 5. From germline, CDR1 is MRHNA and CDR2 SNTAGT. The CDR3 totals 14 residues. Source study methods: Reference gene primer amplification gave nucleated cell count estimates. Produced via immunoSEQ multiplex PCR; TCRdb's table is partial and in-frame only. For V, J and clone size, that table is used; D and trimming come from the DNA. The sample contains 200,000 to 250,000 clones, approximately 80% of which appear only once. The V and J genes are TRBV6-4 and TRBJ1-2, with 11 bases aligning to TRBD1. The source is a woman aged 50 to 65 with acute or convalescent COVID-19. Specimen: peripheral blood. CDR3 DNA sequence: TGTGCCAGCAGTGCGGGACAGGGGGGCTCTGGCTACACCTTC. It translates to CASSAGQGGSGYTF.